Listed here are 29 T cell receptor beta chains from one sample, sequenced in a study of shared clonotypes between healthy human individuals. Assay used: immunoSEQ multiplex PCR; TCRdb lists only in-frame clones, some missing. The table includes around 750,000 clones, over 65% detected once. The sample consisted of memory CD4+ T cells sorted from blood. Subset specified: CD45RA-negative fraction. Receptors originate from a woman younger than 45 in good health.

This clone appeared a few times. This chain joins TRBV4-2 and TRBJ2-7; D call uncertain. The CDR3 extends over 16 amino acids. The V gene's germline CDR1 is LGHNA and CDR2 YNFKEQ. V gave up 0 bases and J gave up 1 base, with 13 bases separating them. CDR3 sequence (DNA): TGTGCCAGCAGCCAAGATCTTGGCGGTGGATCCTACGAGCAGTACTTC. This gives the protein CASSQDLGGGSYEQYF.

The chain recombines TRBV2 with TRBJ2-5; D is ambiguous. This CDR3 has 13 residues. Trimming took 6 bases from V and 2 from J, leaving 10 bases between them. Looked up from germline, CDR1 is SNHLY and CDR2 is FYNNEI. The CDR3 loop reads CASSQDKQETQYF. The CDR3 coding sequence is TGTGCCAGCAGCCAAGACAAACAAGAGACCCAGTACTTC.

V gene TRBV27 combines with J gene TRBJ1-2, with a weak D call TRBD1 (5 bases). Germline V gives CDR1 MNHEY, CDR2 SMNVEV (reference sequence). CDR3 length: 14 amino acids. With 6 bases removed from V and 7 bases from J, the gap between germline ends came to 18 bases. The CDR3 DNA follows: TGTGCCAGCAGCCAATCCAGATCCGGGGGTGGCTACACCTTC. It yields the protein CASSQSRSGGGYTF.

V gene TRBV9 combines with J gene TRBJ2-7; TRBD1 matches 7 bases. Germline loops: CDR1 SGDLS, CDR2 YYNGEE. The CDR3 runs to 14 residues. V lost 3 bases and J lost 0; bases outside the gene matches: 3. The CDR3 reads CASSGRQGSYEQYF. DNA of the CDR3: TGTGCCAGCAGCGGCCGACAGGGCTCCTACGAGCAGTACTTC.

This chain uses TRBV7-8 with TRBJ1-2, with D unclear. CDR1 and CDR2 (germline): SGHVS, FQNEAQ. CDR3 length: 13 amino acids. The V end lost 1 base, the J end lost 1 base, and 4 bases lay between the germline ends. CDR3 protein: CASSLDLNYGYTF. Here the CDR3 DNA reads TGTGCCAGCAGCTTAGACCTTAACTATGGCTACACCTTC. Supplemented by reference TRBV7-8 and TRBJ1-2, the full variable domain reads GAGVSQSPRYKVAKRGQDVALRCDPISGHVSLFWYQQALGQGPEFLTYFQNEAQLDKSGLPSDRFFAERPEGSVSTLKIQRTQQEDSAVYLCASSLDLNYGYTFGSGTRLTVV.

The genes are TRBV7-6 and TRBJ2-2; D ambiguous. CDR1 is SGHVS, CDR2 FNYEAQ, per germline. Trimming cost V 1 base and J 4 bases, with 13 bases left between them. The CDR3 has 16 residues. CDR3: CASSLEASPSTGELFF. The CDR3 nucleotides read TGTGCCAGCAGCTTAGAGGCCTCCCCCAGCACCGGGGAGCTGTTTTTT.

This sequence joins TRBV11-2 and TRBJ2-7; TRBD2 might be the D (7 bases). The CDR3 is 15 amino acids. Germline CDR1 is SGHAT and CDR2 is FQNNGV. Trimming shortened V by 3 bases and J by 6 bases, and 18 bases separated the two germline ends. The CDR3: CASSLSSGGNFEQYF. CDR3 bases: TGTGCCAGCAGCTTGTCATCGGGGGGCAATTTCGAGCAGTACTTC.

V and J are TRBV15 and TRBJ1-6; 7 nucleotides agree with TRBD1. After removal of 2 bases from V and 0 bases from J, the junction contained 10 bases not matched to a gene. This CDR3 is 19 amino acids long. The V gene's germline CDR1 is LNHNV and CDR2 YYDKDF (reference sequence). The CDR3 loop is CATSRKRTGVSSYNSPLHF. Written as DNA, the CDR3 is TGTGCCACCAGCAGAAAAAGGACAGGTGTCAGCTCCTATAATTCACCCCTCCACTTT. Full variable domain (rest looked up from reference TRBV15 and TRBJ1-6): DAMVIQNPRYQVTQFGKPVTLSCSQTLNHNVMYWYQQKSSQAPKLLFHYYDKDFNNEADTPDNFQSRRPNTSFCFLDIRSPGLGDTAMYLCATSRKRTGVSSYNSPLHFGNGTRLTVT.

This clone turned up a few times. The chain recombines TRBV19 with TRBJ2-3; 10 positions match TRBD1. This CDR3 comprises 15 residues. With 6 bases clipped from V and 4 bases from J, the junction kept 7 bases outside the gene matches. Germline CDR1 LNHDA, CDR2 SQIVND (reference sequence). The CDR3 DNA sequence: TGTGCCAGTAGGCCGGGACAGGGGAAAGCAGATACGCAGTATTTT. It is translated as CASRPGQGKADTQYF.

The chain uses TRBV7-7 and TRBJ2-3; D gene unclear. Per germline, CDR1 SSHAT and CDR2 FNYEAQ (reference sequence). Trimming removed 2 bases at V and 6 bases at J, with 12 bases between. This CDR3 has 14 residues. This chain's CDR3 is CASSLRRPPDTQYF. In DNA, the CDR3 is TGTGCCAGCAGCTTAAGACGACCTCCGGATACGCAGTATTTT.

This chain connects TRBV19 to TRBJ1-1; D gene uncertain. The CDR3 totals 14 residues. The germline gives CDR1 LNHDA, CDR2 SQIVND (reference sequence). V lost 3 bases and J lost 2, with 10 bases in between. DNA for the CDR3: TGTGCCAGTAGTATGGCCAGAATAAACACTGAAGCTTTCTTT. Residues: CASSMARINTEAFF. The whole variable domain, remainder taken from reference TRBV19 and TRBJ1-1, is DGGITQSPKYLFRKEGQNVTLSCEQNLNHDAMYWYRQDPGQGLRLIYYSQIVNDFQKGDIAEGYSVSREKKESFPLTVTSAQKNPTAFYLCASSMARINTEAFFGQGTRLTVV.

The chain recombines TRBV6-5 with TRBJ1-5; TRBD1 is a possible D gene (5 bases). The V gene lost 5 bases and the J gene lost 2 bases, with 13 bases spanning the gap. This CDR3 contains 15 residues. The germline V gene encodes CDR1 MNHEY and CDR2 SVGAGI. The CDR3 nucleotides read TGTGCCAGCAGTCTCTCGCAGGGAGGCAATCAGCCCCAGCATTTT. This gives the protein CASSLSQGGNQPQHF.

Ten or more counts support this clone. The identical CDR3 is also encoded by other nucleotide sequences in the sample. The chain joins TRBV28 to TRBJ1-5; D is unclear. The V end lost 1 base, the J end lost 4 bases, and 8 bases lay between the germline ends. There are 14 residues in the CDR3. Germline values: CDR1 MDHEN, CDR2 SYDVKM. CDR3 loop: CASSLFVPNQPQHF. CDR3 in DNA: TGTGCCAGCAGTTTATTCGTGCCAAATCAGCCCCAGCATTTT.

The chain carries TRBV5-8 and TRBJ1-1; possible D gene TRBD1, 5 bases. This CDR3 region has 17 residues. Trimming left V 4 bases short and J 1 base short, with 20 bases between. CDR1 SGHTS and CDR2 YDEGEE come from the germline V gene. The CDR3 region has the DNA TGTGCCAGCAGCCACTCAAGAATGACAGAACGGAACACTGAAGCTTTCTTT. This gives the protein CASSHSRMTERNTEAFF.

V and J are TRBV2 and TRBJ1-4; 9 bases line up with TRBD1. The J segment lost 7 bases and the V segment lost 6 bases, leaving 15 bases of the junction unmatched. Germline-derived CDR1 and CDR2 are SNHLY and FYNNEI. This CDR3 spans 17 amino acids. In DNA form, the CDR3 reads TGTGCCAGCAGCGAGTCCCGGGACAGGGTTCGGGGTGAAAAACTGTTTTTT. It translates to CASSESRDRVRGEKLFF.

The chain employs TRBV19 and TRBJ2-3; 9 positions agree with TRBD2. V trimming: 5 bases; J trimming: 0 bases; junction bases outside the gene matches: 6. The germline gives CDR1 LNHDA, CDR2 SQIVND (reference sequence). The CDR3 loop spans 16 amino acids. The CDR3 sequence: CASSAYSGRSTDTQYF. The CDR3 DNA is TGTGCCAGTAGTGCCTATAGCGGGAGAAGCACAGATACGCAGTATTTT.

The chain is built from TRBV9 and TRBJ1-4; D is ambiguous. The germline V gene has CDR1 SGDLS and CDR2 YYNGEE. V gave up 4 bases and J gave up 7 bases, with 20 bases separating them. The CDR3 totals 16 residues. CDR3 coding DNA: TGTGCCAGCAGCCCACCGGGGAGCGGGGTTGGTGAAAAACTGTTTTTT. Translating gives CASSPPGSGVGEKLFF.

The rearrangement joins TRBV27 to TRBJ2-7; 7 bases are a match to TRBD2. The V and J ends lost 2 bases and 5 bases, in that order; junction bases with no gene match: 12. The CDR3 loop spans 16 amino acids. CDR1 MNHEY and CDR2 SMNVEV come from the germline V gene (reference sequence). The CDR3 DNA is TGTGCCAGCAGTTTACTAGCGGACACGGTTCCCCACGAGCAGTACTTC. Encoded protein: CASSLLADTVPHEQYF.

This rearrangement joins TRBV2 to TRBJ2-2; 11 bases map to TRBD1. V was pared by 8 bases and J by 4 bases, with 3 bases of the junction left unmatched. The CDR3 length is 14 residues. The germline CDR1 and CDR2 sequences are SNHLY and FYNNEI. The CDR3 sequence: CASWGQGGTGELFF. For the CDR3, the DNA is TGTGCCAGCTGGGGACAGGGGGGCACCGGGGAGCTGTTTTTT.

This clone was seen a few times. The V gene is TRBV25-1, the J gene TRBJ1-1; D is unresolved. This CDR3 has 15 residues. Trimming shortened V by 5 bases and J by 0 bases, and 13 bases separated the two germline ends. Germline V gives CDR1 MGHDK, CDR2 SYGVNS. In nucleotides, the CDR3 is TGTGCCAGCAGTAGTCAGAACAACTTGAACACTGAAGCTTTCTTT. Translated, it gives CASSSQNNLNTEAFF.

The chain is built from TRBV19 and TRBJ1-3; 11 bases line up with TRBD1. The CDR3 covers 17 residues. In germline, CDR1 is LNHDA, CDR2 SQIVND (reference sequence). Unmatched junction bases numbered 12, after V lost 7 bases and J lost 4 bases. CDR3 loop: CASTDPRTGGVGNTIYF. Here the CDR3 DNA reads TGTGCCAGTACCGACCCCCGGACAGGGGGCGTGGGAAACACCATATATTTT.

V is TRBV29-1 and J is TRBJ2-1; TRBD2 matches at 9 bases. V trimming: 8 bases; J trimming: 8 bases; junction bases outside the gene matches: 16. The CDR3 totals 15 residues. CDR1 and CDR2 (germline): SQVTM, ANQGSEA. The CDR3 sequence: CSTTRGSGSIDEQFF. The CDR3 DNA follows: TGCAGCACAACGCGGGGTAGCGGGAGCATAGATGAGCAGTTCTTC.

This clone was counted once. This chain joins TRBV6-1 and TRBJ2-7, with 8 bases that match TRBD2. The CDR3 totals 14 residues. CDR1 is MNHNS and CDR2 is SASEGT in the germline V gene. V gave up 7 bases and J gave up 4 bases; unmatched junction bases: 9. The CDR3 here is CASIDPGLEYEQYF. The CDR3 coding sequence is TGTGCCAGCATAGACCCGGGACTAGAGTACGAGCAGTACTTC.

The sample holds one count of this clone. The sample has other DNA sequences that encode this CDR3 too. The CDR3 loop is CASSQGQGAGANVLTF. As DNA, the CDR3 is TGTGCCAGCAGCCAAGGCCAGGGGGCAGGGGCCAACGTCCTGACTTTC. This chain links TRBV4-2 with TRBJ2-6; 8 positions match TRBD1. V lost 1 base to trimming and J lost 4 bases; unmatched junction nucleotides: 3. The CDR3 contains 16 residues. Germline V gives CDR1 LGHNA, CDR2 YNFKEQ.

This chain links TRBV4-1 with TRBJ2-5, with TRBD2 identical over 14 bases. The germline gives CDR1 MGHRA, CDR2 YSYEKL. V shed 0 bases and J 6 bases; nucleotides not matched to a gene: 12. The CDR3 is 19 residues long. The DNA for the CDR3 is TGCGCCAGCAGCCAAGACCCAAACACCGGGACTAGCGGGAGACAGACCCAGTACTTC. This sequence encodes CASSQDPNTGTSGRQTQYF.

This chain uses TRBV20-1 with TRBJ1-4, with D uncertain. CDR1 is DFQATT and CDR2 is SNEGSKA in the germline V gene (reference sequence). V was clipped by 5 bases and J by 5 bases, with 6 bases between them. The CDR3 runs to 11 residues. As DNA, the CDR3 is TGCAGTGCTCGGGAGAATGAAAAACTGTTTTTT. This codes for CSARENEKLFF.

The CDR3, as DNA: TGTGCCAGCAGCCAAGATCTACAGGGAATCGGAAACACCATATATTTT. Amino acids: CASSQDLQGIGNTIYF. The chain uses TRBV4-2 and TRBJ1-3; D possibly corresponds to TRBD1 (6 bases). V gave up 0 bases and J gave up 4 bases, with 13 bases separating them. Looked up from germline, CDR1 is LGHNA and CDR2 is YNFKEQ. The CDR3 spans 16 residues.

The chain couples TRBV27 to TRBJ2-5; 8 nucleotides line up with TRBD1. V shed 7 bases and J 5 bases; nucleotides not matched to a gene: 9. The CDR3 loop spans 14 amino acids. Germline-derived CDR1 and CDR2 are MNHEY and SMNVEV (reference sequence). CDR3 coding DNA: TGTGCCAGCATGAGGACAGGGCGGTGGGAGACCCAGTACTTC. As protein: CASMRTGRWETQYF.

In this sample, this clone turned up a few times. The V call is TRBV5-1, the J call TRBJ2-5, with D uncertain. The V gene lost 0 bases and the J gene lost 1 base, with 10 bases spanning the gap. The CDR3 runs 15 residues. In germline, CDR1 is SGHRS, CDR2 YFSETQ. CDR3 nucleotides: TGCGCCAGCAGCTTGGTACCCAGGCGCCAAGAGACCCAGTACTTC. It translates to CASSLVPRRQETQYF.